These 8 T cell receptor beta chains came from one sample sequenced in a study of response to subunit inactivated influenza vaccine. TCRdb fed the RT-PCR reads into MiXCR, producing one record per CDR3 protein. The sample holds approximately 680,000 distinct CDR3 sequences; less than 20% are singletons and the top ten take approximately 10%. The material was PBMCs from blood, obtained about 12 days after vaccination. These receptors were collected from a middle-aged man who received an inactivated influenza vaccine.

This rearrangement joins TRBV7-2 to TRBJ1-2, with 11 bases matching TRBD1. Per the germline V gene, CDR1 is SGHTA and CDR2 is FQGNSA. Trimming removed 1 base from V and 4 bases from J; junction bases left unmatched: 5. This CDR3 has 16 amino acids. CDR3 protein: CASSLGTGTGGYGYTF. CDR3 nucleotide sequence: TGTGCCAGCAGCTTAGGAACCGGGACAGGGGGCTATGGCTACACCTTC.

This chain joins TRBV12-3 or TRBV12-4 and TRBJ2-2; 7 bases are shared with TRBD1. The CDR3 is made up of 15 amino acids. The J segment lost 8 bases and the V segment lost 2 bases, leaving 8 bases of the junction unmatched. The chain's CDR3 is CASSLRGPRIGELFF. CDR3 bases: TGTGCCAGCAGTTTAAGGGGGCCTAGGATAGGGGAGCTGTTTTTT.

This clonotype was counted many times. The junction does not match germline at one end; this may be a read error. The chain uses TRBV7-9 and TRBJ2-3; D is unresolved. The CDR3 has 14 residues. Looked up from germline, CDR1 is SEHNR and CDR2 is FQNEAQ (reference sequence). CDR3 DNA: TGTGCCAGCAGCTTAGCCCAGAGCACTGATACGCAGTATTTT. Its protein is CASSLAQSTDTQYF.

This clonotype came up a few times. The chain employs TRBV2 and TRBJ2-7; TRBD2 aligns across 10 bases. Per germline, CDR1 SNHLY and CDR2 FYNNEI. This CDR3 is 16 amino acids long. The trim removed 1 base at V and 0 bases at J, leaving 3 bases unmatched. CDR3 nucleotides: TGTGCCAGCAGTGAAGTTAGCGGGGGGCTCTCCTACGAGCAGTACTTC. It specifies CASSEVSGGLSYEQYF.

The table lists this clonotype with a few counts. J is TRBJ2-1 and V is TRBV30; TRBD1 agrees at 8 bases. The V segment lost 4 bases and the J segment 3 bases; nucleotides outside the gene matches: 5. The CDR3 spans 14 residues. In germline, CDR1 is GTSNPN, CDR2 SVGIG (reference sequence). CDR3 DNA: TGTGCCTGGAATCAGGGGGCTGGCTACAATGAGCAGTTCTTC. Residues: CAWNQGAGYNEQFF. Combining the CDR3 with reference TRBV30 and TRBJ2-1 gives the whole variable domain SQTIHQWPATLVQPVGSPLSLECTVEGTSNPNLYWYRQAAGRGLQLLFYSVGIGQISSEVPQNLSASRPQDRQFILSSKKLLLSDSGFYLCAWNQGAGYNEQFFGPGTRLTVL.

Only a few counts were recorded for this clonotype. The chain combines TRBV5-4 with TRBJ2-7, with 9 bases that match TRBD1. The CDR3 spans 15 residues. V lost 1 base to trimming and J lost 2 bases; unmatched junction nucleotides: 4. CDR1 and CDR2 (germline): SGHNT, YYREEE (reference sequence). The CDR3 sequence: CASSLPGQGPYEQYF. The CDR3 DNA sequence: TGTGCCAGCAGCTTGCCGGGACAGGGACCCTACGAGCAGTACTTC. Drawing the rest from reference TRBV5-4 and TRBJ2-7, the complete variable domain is ETGVTQSPTHLIKTRGQQVTLRCSSQSGHNTVSWYQQALGQGPQFIFQYYREEENGRGNFPPRFSGLQFPNYSSELNVNALELDDSALYLCASSLPGQGPYEQYFGPGTRLTVT.

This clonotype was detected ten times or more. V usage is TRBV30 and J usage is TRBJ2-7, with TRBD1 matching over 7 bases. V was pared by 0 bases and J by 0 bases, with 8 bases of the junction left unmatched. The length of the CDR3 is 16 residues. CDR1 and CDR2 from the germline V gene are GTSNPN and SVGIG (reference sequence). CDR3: CAWSVYPTGSSYEQYF. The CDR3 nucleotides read TGTGCCTGGAGTGTGTACCCGACAGGGAGCTCCTACGAGCAGTACTTC.

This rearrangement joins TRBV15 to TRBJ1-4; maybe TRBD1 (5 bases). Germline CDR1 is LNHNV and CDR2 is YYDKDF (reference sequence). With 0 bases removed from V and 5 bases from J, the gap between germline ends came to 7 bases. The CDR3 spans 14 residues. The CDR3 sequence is CATSRDQGNEKLFF. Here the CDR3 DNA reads TGTGCCACCAGCAGAGATCAGGGAAATGAAAAACTGTTTTTT.